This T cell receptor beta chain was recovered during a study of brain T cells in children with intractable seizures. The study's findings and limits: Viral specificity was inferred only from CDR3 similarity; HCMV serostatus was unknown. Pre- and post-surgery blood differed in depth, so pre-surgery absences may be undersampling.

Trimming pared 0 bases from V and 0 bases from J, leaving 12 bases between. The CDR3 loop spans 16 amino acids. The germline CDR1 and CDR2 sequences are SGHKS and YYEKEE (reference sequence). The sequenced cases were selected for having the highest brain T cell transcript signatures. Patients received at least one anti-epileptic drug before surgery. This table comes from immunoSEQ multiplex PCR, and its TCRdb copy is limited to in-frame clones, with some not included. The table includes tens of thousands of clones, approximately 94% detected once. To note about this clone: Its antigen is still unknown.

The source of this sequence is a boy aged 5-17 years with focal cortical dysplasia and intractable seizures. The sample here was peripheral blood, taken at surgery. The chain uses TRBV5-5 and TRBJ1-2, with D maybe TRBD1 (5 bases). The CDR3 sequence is CASSLVAGQTNYGYTF. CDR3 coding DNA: TGTGCCAGCAGCTTGGTGGCAGGGCAAACTAACTATGGCTACACCTTC.